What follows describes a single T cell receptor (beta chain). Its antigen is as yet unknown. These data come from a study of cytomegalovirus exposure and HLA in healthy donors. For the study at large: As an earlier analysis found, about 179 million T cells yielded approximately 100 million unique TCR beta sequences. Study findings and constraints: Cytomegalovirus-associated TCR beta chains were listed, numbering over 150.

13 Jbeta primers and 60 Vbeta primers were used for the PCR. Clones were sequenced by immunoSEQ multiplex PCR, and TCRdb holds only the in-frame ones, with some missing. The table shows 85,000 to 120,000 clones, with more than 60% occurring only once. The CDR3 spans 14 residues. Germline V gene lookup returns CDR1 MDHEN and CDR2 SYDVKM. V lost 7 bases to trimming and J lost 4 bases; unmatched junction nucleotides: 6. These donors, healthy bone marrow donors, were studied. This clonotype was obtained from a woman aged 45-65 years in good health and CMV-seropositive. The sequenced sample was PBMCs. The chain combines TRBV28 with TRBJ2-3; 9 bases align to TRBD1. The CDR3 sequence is CASTNRGRPDTQYF. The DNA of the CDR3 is TGTGCCAGCACCAACAGGGGGCGGCCAGATACGCAGTATTTT.